This passage covers 32 T cell receptor beta chains from one sample sequenced in a study of T cells after somatic rescue of genetic block. TCRdb's table, derived via immunoSEQ multiplex PCR, lists solely in-frame clones and lacks some. Of 70,000 to 85,000 clones in the sample, approximately 91% were seen once. Sample: peripheral blood mononuclear cells (PBMCs). Receptors were obtained from a man younger than 45.

The chain joins TRBV27 to TRBJ2-3; 8 bases are a match to TRBD1. Germline lookup yields CDR1 MNHEY and CDR2 SMNVEV (reference sequence). This CDR3 has 16 amino acids. The V and J ends lost 3 bases and 2 bases, in that order; junction bases with no gene match: 7. The CDR3 is CASSFYGTGPTDTQYF. As DNA, the CDR3 is TGTGCCAGCAGTTTTTACGGGACAGGACCCACAGATACGCAGTATTTT.

This chain joins TRBV4-1 and TRBJ2-4, with 12 bases aligning to TRBD1. Germline CDR1 and CDR2: MGHRA and YSYEKL. The ends lost 1 base at V and 1 base at J; junction bases unmatched: 5. The CDR3 loop spans 18 amino acids. In DNA form, the CDR3 reads TGCGCCAGCAGCCAAGGGGGACAGGGGGCGGTGGCCAAAAACATTCAGTACTTC. It translates to CASSQGGQGAVAKNIQYF.

V usage is TRBV4-1 and J usage is TRBJ1-1; D may be TRBD1 (5 bases). CDR3 length: 14 amino acids. The germline V gene encodes CDR1 MGHRA and CDR2 YSYEKL. V lost 2 bases to trimming and J lost 1 base, with 8 bases between them. CDR3 nucleotide sequence: TGCGCCAGCAGCCAATTCCAGGGGAACACTGAAGCTTTCTTT. This gives the protein CASSQFQGNTEAFF.

The CDR3 nucleotides read TGTGCCAGCACCCCTTGGGAGGGAGTTGGCACCGGGGAGCTGTTTTTT. It translates to CASTPWEGVGTGELFF. The rearrangement joins TRBV27 to TRBJ2-2, with 7 positions matching TRBD2. Germline trimming cut 7 bases from V and 4 bases from J; bases unmatched to any gene: 12. Germline CDR1 and CDR2: MNHEY and SMNVEV (reference sequence). The CDR3 consists of 16 residues.

CDR3: CASSPRHRTNEKLFF. In DNA, the CDR3 is TGTGCCAGCAGCCCCCGGCATCGCACTAATGAAAAACTGTTTTTT. The rearrangement joins TRBV13 to TRBJ1-4; no definite D call. CDR3 length: 15 residues. Trimming took off 5 bases at V and 2 bases at J, with 12 bases between the two ends. Looked up from germline, CDR1 is PRHDT and CDR2 is FYEKMQ (reference sequence).

The chain couples TRBV5-4 to TRBJ2-7; unclear D gene. V lost 3 bases, J lost 0 bases, and 7 bases lay in between. CDR1 is SGHNT, CDR2 YYREEE, per germline (reference sequence). CDR3 length: 13 residues. The CDR3 DNA reads as TGTGCCAGCAGCTGGAGTCCCTCCTACGAGCAGTACTTC. Residues: CASSWSPSYEQYF. Full variable domain (missing parts from reference TRBV5-4 and TRBJ2-7): ETGVTQSPTHLIKTRGQQVTLRCSSQSGHNTVSWYQQALGQGPQFIFQYYREEENGRGNFPPRFSGLQFPNYSSELNVNALELDDSALYLCASSWSPSYEQYFGPGTRLTVT.

The V gene is TRBV6-4, the J gene TRBJ2-1; 9 bases fit TRBD2. The CDR3 is 15 amino acids. The V and J ends lost 6 bases and 6 bases, in that order; junction bases with no gene match: 9. CDR1 is MRHNA and CDR2 is SNTAGT in the germline V gene. DNA of the CDR3: TGTGCCAGCAGGGACCGGCGGGGGGGTATCAATGAGCAGTTCTTC. Residues: CASRDRRGGINEQFF.

The chain uses TRBV4-1 and TRBJ1-5; tentatively, D is TRBD1 (5 bases). With 1 base removed from V and 4 bases from J, the gap between germline ends came to 8 bases. This CDR3 contains 14 residues. Germline CDR1 reads MGHRA; CDR2 reads YSYEKL. CDR3 region: CASSQGQTNQPQHF. The CDR3 nucleotides are TGCGCCAGCAGCCAAGGACAGACGAATCAGCCCCAGCATTTT.

In this sample, this clone turned up a few times. The chain has TRBV9 and TRBJ1-1; D not resolved. V was shortened by 4 bases and J by 3 bases, with 10 bases between the two germline ends. CDR1 is SGDLS, CDR2 YYNGEE, per germline. This CDR3 is built from 13 residues. The CDR3 here is CASSSRRDTEAFF. The CDR3 DNA follows: TGTGCCAGCAGCTCCCGACGGGACACTGAAGCTTTCTTT.

This chain uses TRBV4-1 with TRBJ2-5; 8 bases map to TRBD2. The V and J ends lost 2 bases and 5 bases, in that order; junction bases with no gene match: 4. The CDR3 length is 14 residues. Germline V gives CDR1 MGHRA, CDR2 YSYEKL. CDR3 region: CASSQTGLVETQYF. CDR3 bases: TGCGCCAGCAGCCAAACGGGACTAGTGGAGACCCAGTACTTC.

This clone was found a few times. The chain links TRBV9 to TRBJ1-1, with D unresolved. Germline V gives CDR1 SGDLS, CDR2 YYNGEE. This CDR3 spans 13 amino acids. Deletions cut 0 bases from V and 8 bases from J, with 11 bases between. CDR3 residues: CASSVGHSTEAFF. The DNA of the CDR3 is TGTGCCAGCAGCGTAGGACACAGCACCGAAGCTTTCTTT.

Concerning this clone: Other DNA sequences from this sample encode an identical CDR3 as well. The CDR3 DNA reads TGTGCCAGCAGCCAAGGGCGGCGGAGCTCCTACGAGCAGTACTTC. The encoded protein is CASSQGRRSSYEQYF. V and J are TRBV14 and TRBJ2-7; D is unresolved. V lost 1 base and J 0 bases, leaving 10 bases between the germline ends. The CDR3 totals 15 residues. Per the germline V gene, CDR1 is SGHDN and CDR2 is FVKESK. Complete variable domain (other parts from reference TRBV14 and TRBJ2-7): EAGVTQFPSHSVIEKGQTVTLRCDPISGHDNLYWYRRVMGKEIKFLLHFVKESKQDESGMPNNRFLAERTGGTYSTLKVQPAELEDSGVYFCASSQGRRSSYEQYFGPGTRLTVT.

The chain links TRBV5-6 to TRBJ2-7, with unresolved D. V was trimmed by 0 bases and J by 4 bases, leaving 11 bases between them. This CDR3 is built from 14 residues. Germline V gene data show CDR1 as SGHDT and CDR2 as YYEEEE. DNA for the CDR3: TGTGCCAGCAGCTTGGACGGATTCGGTTACGAGCAGTACTTC. It translates to CASSLDGFGYEQYF.

The J gene is TRBJ2-1, the V gene TRBV5-1; D is ambiguous. The germline V gene has CDR1 SGHRS and CDR2 YFSETQ. This CDR3 has 13 residues. V lost 3 bases and J 13 bases, leaving 17 bases between the germline ends. In nucleotides, the CDR3 is TGCGCCAGCAGCTCGGAATTTAAGGTAGACCAGTTCTTC. Amino acids: CASSSEFKVDQFF.

CDR3 sequence reads: CASSTRDRGPEQYF. CDR3 sequence (DNA): TGTGCCAGTAGTACCCGGGACAGGGGTCCCGAGCAGTACTTC. The chain is built from TRBV19 and TRBJ2-7; TRBD1 aligns across 10 bases. The CDR3 totals 14 residues. Germline V lookup: CDR1 LNHDA, CDR2 SQIVND (reference sequence). V was pared by 4 bases and J by 6 bases, with 6 bases of the junction left unmatched.

The CDR3 DNA reads as TGCGCCAGCACGGCAGGGTATGAGACCCAGTACTTC. Amino acid sequence: CASTAGYETQYF. V usage is TRBV10-2 and J usage is TRBJ2-5; tentatively, D is TRBD1 (5 bases). Looked up from germline, CDR1 is WSHSY and CDR2 is SAAADI. V was pared by 7 bases and J by 5 bases, with 11 bases between. The CDR3 runs to 12 residues.

A single count supports this clone. The chain couples TRBV7-9 to TRBJ2-5, with D tentatively TRBD1 or TRBD2 (5 bases each). The V gene lost 5 bases and the J gene lost 9 bases, with 16 bases spanning the gap. CDR3 length equals 13 residues. Germline assignment: CDR1 SEHNR and CDR2 FQNEAQ (reference sequence). Here the CDR3 DNA reads TGTGCCAGCAGCATTCAGGGAGTTTGGGCCCAGTACTTC. This codes for CASSIQGVWAQYF. Looking up the rest from reference TRBV7-9 and TRBJ2-5 gives the full variable domain: DTGVSQNPRHKITKRGQNVTFRCDPISEHNRLYWYRQTLGQGPEFLTYFQNEAQLEKSRLLSDRFSAERPKGSFSTLEIQRTEQGDSAMYLCASSIQGVWAQYFGPGTRLLVL.

This clone was recorded a few times. V usage is TRBV9 and J usage is TRBJ1-2; possibly TRBD1 for D (5 bases). The CDR3 is 13 amino acids. CDR1 and CDR2 from the germline V gene are SGDLS and YYNGEE. V was clipped by 8 bases and J by 1 base, with 12 bases between them. The chain's CDR3 is CASGAGLNYGYTF. CDR3 sequence (DNA): TGTGCCAGTGGGGCAGGACTTAACTATGGCTACACCTTC.

This chain links TRBV5-1 with TRBJ2-3, with 7 bases lining up with TRBD1. This CDR3 has 14 residues. With V trimmed by 1 base and J by 4 bases, 3 bases remained unmatched. Looked up from germline, CDR1 is SGHRS and CDR2 is YFSETQ. In nucleotides, the CDR3 is TGCGCCAGCAGCTTGTCGACAGGGCCAGATACGCAGTATTTT. It translates to CASSLSTGPDTQYF.

V gene TRBV19 combines with J gene TRBJ2-7; 10 positions match TRBD2. J was trimmed by 0 bases and V by 5 bases; bases with no gene match: 4. This CDR3 is built from 15 residues. Germline V gene lookup returns CDR1 LNHDA and CDR2 SQIVND (reference sequence). Here the CDR3 reads CASSHPSGSSYEQYF. CDR3 DNA: TGTGCCAGTAGTCACCCTAGCGGGAGCTCCTACGAGCAGTACTTC.

This clone came up once. V is TRBV7-9 and J is TRBJ2-3, with D perhaps TRBD2 (5 bases). V gave up 5 bases and J gave up 4 bases, with 19 bases separating them. CDR3 size: 16 residues. Germline V gives CDR1 SEHNR, CDR2 FQNEAQ (reference sequence). In DNA, the CDR3 is TGTGCCAGCAGCCCCCCAGGCCGAGGTAGCGCAGATACGCAGTATTTT. Translating it yields CASSPPGRGSADTQYF.

This chain uses TRBV4-1 with TRBJ2-5; a weak D match, TRBD1 (5 bases). This CDR3 spans 15 amino acids. The germline CDR1 and CDR2 sequences are MGHRA and YSYEKL. Trimming left V 4 bases short and J 1 base short, with 13 bases between. CDR3 residues: CASSLLGASQETQYF. The CDR3 DNA follows: TGCGCCAGCAGCCTACTTGGGGCTAGCCAAGAGACCCAGTACTTC.

V usage is TRBV30 and J usage is TRBJ1-6; maybe TRBD1 (5 bases). CDR1 is GTSNPN, CDR2 SVGIG, per germline (reference sequence). V lost 8 bases and J lost 8, with 16 bases in between. The CDR3 runs 13 residues. This CDR3 is CARRDPGDSPLHF. CDR3 bases: TGTGCCCGCCGGGACCCTGGGGATTCACCCCTCCACTTT.

The chain combines TRBV6-1 with TRBJ2-7; no firm D call. The V end lost 2 bases, the J end lost 4 bases, and 6 bases lay between the germline ends. The V gene's germline CDR1 is MNHNS and CDR2 SASEGT. The CDR3 runs to 12 residues. CDR3 residues: CASSEFTYEQYF. The CDR3 bases are TGTGCCAGCAGTGAATTCACTTACGAGCAGTACTTC.

V and J are TRBV18 and TRBJ1-4, with D unresolved. Germline V gene data show CDR1 as KGHSH and CDR2 as LQKENI. The CDR3 covers 13 residues. Trimming cost V 4 bases and J 5 bases, with 8 bases left between them. CDR3 sequence reads: CASSLRLNEKLFF. DNA for the CDR3: TGTGCCAGCTCACTACGGTTGAATGAAAAACTGTTTTTT. Looking up the rest from reference TRBV18 and TRBJ1-4 gives the full variable domain: NAGVMQNPRHLVRRRGQEARLRCSPMKGHSHVYWYRQLPEEGLKFMVYLQKENIIDESGMPKERFSAEFPKEGPSILRIQQVVRGDSAAYFCASSLRLNEKLFFGSGTQLSVL.

CDR3 sequence (DNA): TGTGCCAGCAGCCCAGGACTGGGCCGGGAATACGAGCAGTACTTC. This gives the protein CASSPGLGREYEQYF. The chain uses TRBV11-3 and TRBJ2-7; perhaps TRBD2 as D (5 bases). The germline V gene encodes CDR1 SGHNT and CDR2 YENEEA. The CDR3 runs to 15 residues. The germline V and J ends were trimmed by 5 bases and 4 bases, with 18 bases remaining between them. Combining the CDR3 with reference TRBV11-3 and TRBJ2-7 gives the whole variable domain EAGVVQSPRYKIIEKKQPVAFWCNPISGHNTLYWYLQNLGQGPELLIRYENEEAVDDSQLPKDRFSAERLKGVDSTLKIQPAELGDSAVYLCASSPGLGREYEQYFGPGTRLTVT.

V is TRBV6-1 and J is TRBJ1-6; TRBD1 matches 9 bases. This CDR3 has 14 amino acids. Germline trimming cut 6 bases from V and 8 bases from J; bases unmatched to any gene: 5. In germline, CDR1 is MNHNS, CDR2 SASEGT. The CDR3 region is CASRPGQGYSPLHF. CDR3 DNA sequence: TGTGCCAGCAGACCGGGACAGGGCTATTCACCCCTCCACTTT.

The chain uses TRBV18 and TRBJ2-7; D remains unclear. CDR1 and CDR2 from the germline V gene are KGHSH and LQKENI. The CDR3 is made up of 13 amino acids. V lost 4 bases to trimming and J lost 7 bases, with 14 bases between them. CDR3 nucleotides: TGTGCCAGCTCACTGTCAGATTCACGGGAGCAGTACTTC. Translated: CASSLSDSREQYF.

The CDR3 spells CASTPSAGLSNQPQHF. In DNA, the CDR3 is TGTGCCAGCACCCCCTCGGCGGGACTTAGCAATCAGCCCCAGCATTTT. This chain joins TRBV2 and TRBJ1-5; D is perhaps TRBD1 (5 bases). Trimming pared 7 bases from V and 0 bases from J, leaving 16 bases between. The CDR3 has 16 residues. Germline CDR1 is SNHLY and CDR2 is FYNNEI.

This clone was observed a single time. The chain joins TRBV5-1 to TRBJ1-2; D ambiguous. V was pared by 4 bases and J by 7 bases, with 14 bases between. The CDR3 runs 13 residues. Germline CDR1 and CDR2: SGHRS and YFSETQ. Here the CDR3 reads CASSPNPGSGYTF. The CDR3 nucleotides are TGCGCCAGCAGCCCGAACCCCGGCAGTGGCTACACCTTC.

This clone was observed a single time. The chain employs TRBV11-3 and TRBJ2-7; D possibly matches TRBD1 or TRBD2 (5 bases each). Germline V gene lookup returns CDR1 SGHNT and CDR2 YENEEA. V was clipped by 1 base and J by 6 bases, with 13 bases between them. This CDR3 has 14 residues. The CDR3 DNA is TGTGCCAGCAGCTTAGCCCCTCGAGGGACCGAGCAGTACTTC. This codes for CASSLAPRGTEQYF.

The chain joins TRBV15 to TRBJ2-1, with 12 bases aligning to TRBD2. Unmatched junction bases numbered 9, after V lost 5 bases and J lost 7 bases. The CDR3 loop spans 16 amino acids. Per germline, CDR1 LNHNV and CDR2 YYDKDF (reference sequence). Here the CDR3 DNA reads TGTGCCACCAGCTCTAGACTAGCGGGAGTTGGGAATGAGCAGTTCTTC. Amino acid sequence: CATSSRLAGVGNEQFF.